One TCR beta chain is described in this entry. This specimen comes from a study of technical replicates of blood from a handful of donors. Repertoires were generated with immunoSEQ multiplex PCR, while TCRdb's copy carries only in-frame clones and drops some. Of fewer than 60,000 clones listed, 80% to 95% were seen once; the top ten hold around 3.6%. Germline-derived CDR1 and CDR2 are DFQATT and SNEGSKA (reference sequence). The V and J ends lost 2 bases and 6 bases respectively, with 7 bases between them. The CDR3 contains 11 residues. The V and J genes are TRBV20-1 and TRBJ2-5; D is unclear. The sequenced sample consisted of PBMCs. This TCR was sampled from a human donor in good health. Some clones in this sample may be carry-over from other donors' samples. This CDR3 reads CSARIQKTQYF. For the CDR3, the DNA is TGCAGTGCTAGAATTCAAAAGACCCAGTACTTC.